The 6 T cell receptor beta chains listed next were all sequenced from one sample in a study of blood T cell repertoires in COVID-19. Measured with immunoSEQ multiplex PCR; TCRdb has only the in-frame clones, and not every one. The sample gives under 200,000 clones, roughly four fifths of which show up once; approximately 9.9% is in the top ten. Sequencing used PBMCs or T cells enriched from blood (not recorded which). The receptors come from a man aged 45-65 years who had recovered from COVID-19.

The V gene is TRBV29-1, the J gene TRBJ1-1; 7 bases are shared with TRBD1. This CDR3 has 13 residues. Trimming at V came to 6 bases and at J to 0 bases, leaving 4 bases not matched to a gene. The germline V gene encodes CDR1 SQVTM and CDR2 ANQGSEA. In nucleotides, the CDR3 is TGCAGCGTCAGGGGGTCTATGAACACTGAAGCTTTCTTT. Translation: CSVRGSMNTEAFF. The full variable domain, completed using reference TRBV29-1 and TRBJ1-1, is SAVISQKPSRDICQRGTSLTIQCQVDSQVTMMFWYRQQPGQSLTLIATANQGSEATYESGFVIDKFPISRPNLTFSTLTVSNMSPEDSSIYLCSVRGSMNTEAFFGQGTRLTVV.

The genes are TRBV28 and TRBJ2-7, with unresolved D. CDR1 and CDR2 (germline): MDHEN, SYDVKM. With 8 bases removed from V and 2 bases from J, the gap between germline ends came to 10 bases. The CDR3 is 12 amino acids. In DNA form, the CDR3 reads TGTGCCAGCTACGACACAGCCTACGAGCAGTACTTC. Amino acids: CASYDTAYEQYF.

This chain joins TRBV4-1 and TRBJ2-1; 8 bases match TRBD2. The germline CDR1 and CDR2 sequences are MGHRA and YSYEKL. V gave up 0 bases and J gave up 5 bases; unmatched junction bases: 9. This CDR3 region has 17 residues. The CDR3 region has the DNA TGCGCCAGCAGCCAAGATATCAGAGCGGGAGAACACAATGAGCAGTTCTTC. This codes for CASSQDIRAGEHNEQFF.

This rearrangement joins TRBV7-3 to TRBJ2-3, with D possibly being TRBD2 (5 bases). Trimming cost V 5 bases and J 4 bases, with 13 bases left between them. Germline CDR1 is SGHTA and CDR2 is FQGTGA. The CDR3 has 14 amino acids. The CDR3 loop reads CASSPTLGADTQYF. CDR3 coding DNA: TGTGCCAGCAGCCCCACACTCGGGGCAGATACGCAGTATTTT.

This sequence joins TRBV28 and TRBJ2-3; tentative D call: TRBD2 (6 bases). The CDR3 is 15 residues long. From germline, CDR1 is MDHEN and CDR2 SYDVKM. Deletions cut 7 bases from V and 0 bases from J, with 14 bases between. CDR3 bases: TGTGCCAGCACCGTCGGGGGTTCTAGCACAGATACGCAGTATTTT. This gives the protein CASTVGGSSTDTQYF.

The chain joins TRBV29-1 to TRBJ1-2; D is perhaps TRBD1 (5 bases). The CDR3 runs to 14 residues. The germline V gene encodes CDR1 SQVTM and CDR2 ANQGSEA. Trimming shortened V by 4 bases and J by 4 bases, and 16 bases separated the two germline ends. CDR3 DNA: TGCAGCGTTGGCGACAGCAGGACGGGCTATGGCTACACCTTC. It is translated as CSVGDSRTGYGYTF.